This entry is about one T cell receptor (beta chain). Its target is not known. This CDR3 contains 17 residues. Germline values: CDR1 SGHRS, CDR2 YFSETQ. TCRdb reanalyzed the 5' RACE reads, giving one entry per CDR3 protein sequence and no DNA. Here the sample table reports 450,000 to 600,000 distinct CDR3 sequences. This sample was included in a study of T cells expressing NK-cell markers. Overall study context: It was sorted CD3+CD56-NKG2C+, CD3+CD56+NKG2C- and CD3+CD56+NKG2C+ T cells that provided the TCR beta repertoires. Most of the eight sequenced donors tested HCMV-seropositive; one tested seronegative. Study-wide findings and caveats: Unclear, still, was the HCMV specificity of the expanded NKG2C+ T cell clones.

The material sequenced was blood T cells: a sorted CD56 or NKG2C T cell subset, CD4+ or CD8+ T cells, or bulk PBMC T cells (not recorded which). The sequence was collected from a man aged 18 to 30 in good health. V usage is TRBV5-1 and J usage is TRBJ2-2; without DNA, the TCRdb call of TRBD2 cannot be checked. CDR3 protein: CASSGGLAGANTGELFF.